The source of this T cell receptor (beta chain) is a study of CD8+ T cells in alopecia areata. About the study: Treatment ran 6 to 18 months, with 6 months of follow-up afterward. Study conclusions and caveats: Treatment with tofacitinib significantly lowered scalp clonality and reduced expanded CD8+ clones among the top 100.

Of note for this clone: Its antigen is still unknown.

Treatment specified: oral pan-JAK inhibitor, 5-10 mg twice daily. Sorting of PBMCs yielded the CD4+ and CD8+ T cells. cDNA reverse transcribed from extracted RNA served as the sequencing template. Produced via immunoSEQ multiplex PCR; TCRdb's table is partial and in-frame only. The sample has some 96,000 clones, roughly 64% seen once. The sequence was collected from a human donor with alopecia areata. The source material was CD8+ T cells sorted from blood, sampled at week 4, from a patient treated with tofacitinib.

In nucleotides, the CDR3 is TGTGCCAGCAGTTACCTTGGCAACTATGGCTACACCTTC. Protein product: CASSYLGNYGYTF. This chain joins TRBV6-5 and TRBJ1-2; no clear D gene. CDR1 is MNHEY, CDR2 SVGAGI, per germline. The length of the CDR3 is 13 residues. Between the trimmed V and J ends, which lost 2 bases and 2 bases, there was a span of 6 bases.